The next 20 T cell receptor beta chains were all read from a single sample in a study of blood T cell repertoires in COVID-19 (dated by TCRdb to 2020 to 2021). Receptor libraries were prepared by the immunoSEQ multiplex PCR assay. Not all clones reach the TCRdb copy of this immuneACCESS table, which keeps in-frame sequences only. Checked studies attribute under half of the gap to unresolved V genes and leave the rest unexplained. The sample has roughly 160,000 clones on record, around 83% of them singletons. Together, the top ten hold approximately 7% of the sample. The source material was peripheral blood. The receptors come from a man aged 45 to 65 with active or convalescent COVID-19.

This clone was seen once. This chain links TRBV7-3 with TRBJ2-3; D gene unclear. V gave up 5 bases and J gave up 4 bases, with 16 bases separating them. This CDR3 region has 15 residues. Germline V CDR1 and CDR2: SGHTA, FQGTGA. The CDR3 is CASSPTRGRADTQYF. CDR3 nucleotides: TGTGCCAGCAGCCCAACCAGAGGTCGTGCAGATACGCAGTATTTT.

V is TRBV2 and J is TRBJ1-2; maybe TRBD1 (5 bases). Trimming cost V 4 bases and J 5 bases, with 11 bases left between them. The CDR3 length is 13 residues. Germline V gene data show CDR1 as SNHLY and CDR2 as FYNNEI. The chain's CDR3 is CASSAQAGYGYTF. CDR3 DNA: TGTGCCAGCAGTGCACAGGCGGGGTATGGCTACACCTTC. The full variable domain, with the rest looked up from reference TRBV2 and TRBJ1-2, is EPEVTQTPSHQVTQMGQEVILRCVPISNHLYFYWYRQILGQKVEFLVSFYNNEISEKSEIFDDQFSVERPDGSNFTLKIRSTKLEDSAMYFCASSAQAGYGYTFGSGTRLTVV.

The chain carries TRBV5-1 and TRBJ1-2; tentatively, D is TRBD1 (5 bases). Germline CDR1 is SGHRS and CDR2 is YFSETQ. The V and J ends lost 0 bases and 6 bases respectively, with 12 bases between them. CDR3 length: 14 residues. The CDR3 DNA reads as TGCGCCAGCAGCTTGGGGCAGGGCTTAGATGGCTACACCTTC. This codes for CASSLGQGLDGYTF.

The rearrangement joins TRBV6-5 to TRBJ1-1; D unresolved. There are 14 residues in the CDR3. V was shortened by 3 bases and J by 0 bases, with 8 bases between the two germline ends. In germline, CDR1 is MNHEY, CDR2 SVGAGI. The CDR3 bases are TGTGCCAGCAGTTATGAGGCCATGAACACTGAAGCTTTCTTT. Its translation: CASSYEAMNTEAFF.

This clone was detected once. The J gene is TRBJ1-1, the V gene TRBV19, with 9 bases fitting TRBD1. V was pared by 6 bases and J by 7 bases, with 12 bases of the junction left unmatched. The CDR3 spans 15 residues. Per germline, CDR1 LNHDA and CDR2 SQIVND (reference sequence). DNA for the CDR3: TGTGCCAGTAGAGTGGACAGGGGCTCTGTAGGTGAAGCTTTCTTT. Translating it yields CASRVDRGSVGEAFF.

This chain connects TRBV2 to TRBJ2-1; 8 bases agree with TRBD2. Germline lookup yields CDR1 SNHLY and CDR2 FYNNEI. The CDR3 runs to 15 residues. Unmatched junction bases numbered 12, after V lost 4 bases and J lost 10 bases. The CDR3 sequence: CASSVMELAGGEQFF. The CDR3 DNA sequence: TGTGCCAGCAGTGTCATGGAGCTAGCGGGCGGGGAGCAGTTCTTC.

V is TRBV6-5 and J is TRBJ1-2; D not resolved. Germline CDR1 MNHEY, CDR2 SVGAGI. Trimming cost V 2 bases and J 5 bases, with 15 bases left between them. The CDR3 has 15 residues. The CDR3 protein is CASSYGLGPFYGYTF. In DNA form, the CDR3 reads TGTGCCAGCAGTTACGGCCTAGGCCCGTTTTATGGCTACACCTTC.

The rearrangement uses TRBV6-1 and TRBJ2-3; D uncertain. Trimming left V 1 base short and J 6 bases short, with 11 bases between. Looked up from germline, CDR1 is MNHNS and CDR2 is SASEGT. The CDR3 has 14 amino acids. Here the CDR3 reads CASSEGAVPDTQYF. The CDR3 coding sequence is TGTGCCAGCAGTGAAGGGGCAGTTCCCGATACGCAGTATTTT.

The chain's CDR3 is CASSLPSPGTGAGELFF. The CDR3 DNA sequence: TGTGCCAGCAGTTTACCAAGTCCCGGGACAGGGGCCGGGGAGCTGTTTTTT. This chain uses TRBV27 with TRBJ2-2, with 10 nucleotides matching TRBD1. Per the germline V gene, CDR1 is MNHEY and CDR2 is SMNVEV (reference sequence). The junction had 9 bases not matched to a gene; V was cut back by 2 bases and J by 6 bases. This CDR3 is 17 amino acids long.

The chain recombines TRBV12-3 or TRBV12-4 with TRBJ2-1, with D possibly TRBD1 on 6 matching bases. The CDR3 consists of 13 residues. Trimming stripped 8 bases from V and 5 bases from J, with 13 bases between. The CDR3 here is CASVRGSNNEQFF. The CDR3 region has the DNA TGTGCCAGCGTCAGGGGTAGTAACAATGAGCAGTTCTTC.

A single count supports this clone. The gene calls are TRBV29-1 and TRBJ2-3; a possible D gene is TRBD2 (5 bases). Trimming shortened V by 2 bases and J by 2 bases, and 11 bases separated the two germline ends. CDR1 SQVTM and CDR2 ANQGSEA come from the germline V gene. This CDR3 spans 14 amino acids. The CDR3 protein is CSVERLAVTDTQYF. Written as DNA, the CDR3 is TGCAGCGTTGAAAGGCTAGCTGTCACAGATACGCAGTATTTT.

The chain couples TRBV5-1 to TRBJ2-3; TRBD1 might be the D (6 bases). This CDR3 is 14 amino acids long. In germline, CDR1 is SGHRS, CDR2 YFSETQ. The V gene lost 4 bases and the J gene lost 1 base, with 10 bases spanning the gap. Here the CDR3 DNA reads TGCGCCAGCAGCCCAGGGGCCCGCACAGATACGCAGTATTTT. Its protein is CASSPGARTDTQYF.

The rearrangement joins TRBV6-5 to TRBJ1-2, with 9 bases aligning to TRBD1. The CDR3 runs 12 residues. The trim removed 7 bases at V and 5 bases at J, leaving 2 bases unmatched. CDR1 and CDR2 from the germline V gene are MNHEY and SVGAGI. The CDR3 loop reads CASTGQGYGYTF. In DNA, the CDR3 is TGTGCCAGCACGGGACAGGGATATGGCTACACCTTC.

This clone appeared a single time. The rearrangement uses TRBV6-5 and TRBJ2-3; D is possibly TRBD1 (5 bases). The CDR3 runs 15 residues. V shed 3 bases and J shed 1 base, with 11 bases lying between them. The V gene's germline CDR1 is MNHEY and CDR2 SVGAGI. CDR3 DNA: TGTGCCAGCAGTTATGGGGCAGGGCGCACAGATACGCAGTATTTT. Translated, it gives CASSYGAGRTDTQYF.

V is TRBV7-2 and J is TRBJ2-6, with 7 bases identical to TRBD1. Trimming cost V 5 bases and J 4 bases; bases outside gene matches: 5. CDR3 size: 15 residues. Germline V gene data show CDR1 as SGHTA and CDR2 as FQGNSA. The DNA for the CDR3 is TGTGCCAGCAGCGTGACAGGGAACGGGGCCAACGTCCTGACTTTC. The encoded protein is CASSVTGNGANVLTF.

This clone was seen a few times. V usage is TRBV7-9 and J usage is TRBJ1-6; 7 positions agree with TRBD1. CDR1 and CDR2 (germline): SEHNR, FQNEAQ (reference sequence). This CDR3 contains 15 residues. V lost 2 bases to trimming and J lost 6 bases; unmatched junction nucleotides: 4. The CDR3, as DNA: TGTGCCAGCAGCTTAATGACAGGGAGTAATTCACCCCTCCACTTT. Its translation: CASSLMTGSNSPLHF.

The chain carries TRBV19 and TRBJ2-5; 7 bases agree with TRBD2. CDR1 and CDR2 from the germline V gene are LNHDA and SQIVND (reference sequence). After removal of 7 bases from V and 5 bases from J, the junction contained 1 base not matched to a gene. The CDR3 is 11 amino acids. The CDR3 region is CASMGGETQYF. CDR3 coding DNA: TGTGCCAGTATGGGGGGGGAGACCCAGTACTTC.

The chain is built from TRBV27 and TRBJ1-2, with D perhaps TRBD1 (6 bases). V was trimmed by 0 bases and J by 4 bases, leaving 12 bases between them. The CDR3 totals 15 residues. The germline V gene encodes CDR1 MNHEY and CDR2 SMNVEV (reference sequence). The chain's CDR3 is CASSLSGGQAYGYTF. CDR3 nucleotide sequence: TGTGCCAGCAGTTTATCGGGGGGGCAGGCCTATGGCTACACCTTC.

This chain connects TRBV9 to TRBJ2-2, with 9 positions matching TRBD2. CDR1 and CDR2 from the germline V gene are SGDLS and YYNGEE. V was clipped by 5 bases and J by 4 bases; unmatched bases: 0. This CDR3 spans 13 amino acids. The CDR3 nucleotides are TGTGCCAGCAGGCGGGGGGGCACCGGGGAGCTGTTTTTT. Its translation: CASRRGGTGELFF.

This sequence joins TRBV7-2 and TRBJ1-3; D gene ambiguous. V lost 2 bases and J 9 bases, leaving 11 bases between the germline ends. The CDR3 loop spans 13 amino acids. Per germline, CDR1 SGHTA and CDR2 FQGNSA. CDR3 in amino acids: CASSLTAGGTIYF. The CDR3 DNA sequence: TGTGCCAGCAGCTTAACAGCAGGTGGCACCATATATTTT.